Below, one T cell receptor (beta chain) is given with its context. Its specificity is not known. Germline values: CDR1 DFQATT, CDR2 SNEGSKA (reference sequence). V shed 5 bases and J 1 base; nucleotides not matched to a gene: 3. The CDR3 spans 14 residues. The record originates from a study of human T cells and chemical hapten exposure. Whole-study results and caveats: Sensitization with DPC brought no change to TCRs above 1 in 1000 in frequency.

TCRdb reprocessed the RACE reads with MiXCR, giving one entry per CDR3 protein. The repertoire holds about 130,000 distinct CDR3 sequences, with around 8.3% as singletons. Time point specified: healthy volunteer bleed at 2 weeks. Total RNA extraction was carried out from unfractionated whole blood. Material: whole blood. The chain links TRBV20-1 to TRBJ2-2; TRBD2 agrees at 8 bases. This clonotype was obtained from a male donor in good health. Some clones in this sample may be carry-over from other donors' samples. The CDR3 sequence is CSAFSGGNTGELFF. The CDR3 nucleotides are TGCAGTGCTTTCAGCGGGGGGAACACCGGGGAGCTGTTTTTT.